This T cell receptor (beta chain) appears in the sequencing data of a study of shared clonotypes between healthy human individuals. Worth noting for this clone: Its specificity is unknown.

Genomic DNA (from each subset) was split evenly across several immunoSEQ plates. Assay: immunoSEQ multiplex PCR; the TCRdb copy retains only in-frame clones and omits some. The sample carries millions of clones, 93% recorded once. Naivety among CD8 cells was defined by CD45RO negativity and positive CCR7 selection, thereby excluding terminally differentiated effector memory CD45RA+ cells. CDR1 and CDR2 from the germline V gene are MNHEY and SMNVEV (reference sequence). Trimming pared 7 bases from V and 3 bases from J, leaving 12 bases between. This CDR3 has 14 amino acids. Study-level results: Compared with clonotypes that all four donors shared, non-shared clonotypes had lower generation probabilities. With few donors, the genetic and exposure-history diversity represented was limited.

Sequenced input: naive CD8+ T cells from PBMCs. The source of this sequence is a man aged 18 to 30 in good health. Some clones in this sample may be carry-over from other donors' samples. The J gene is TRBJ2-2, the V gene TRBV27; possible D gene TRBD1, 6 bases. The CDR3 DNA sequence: TGTGCCAGCATGACGGGACACTACACCGGGGAGCTGTTTTTT. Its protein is CASMTGHYTGELFF.